The clone carrying this T cell receptor (beta chain) was seen more than once but under ten times. Its target is not known. Isolation of naive CD8 T cells was achieved by sorting on a CD8+CD4-CCR7+CD45RA+ phenotype. The authors built bulk TCR libraries by previously described methods with listed TCR primers. TCRdb used MiXCR to reprocess the PCR reads, holding one entry per CDR3 protein. The sample lists 250,000 to 350,000 distinct CDR3 sequences, around 21% occurring once. Germline assignment: CDR1 GTSNPN and CDR2 SVGIG (reference sequence). The CDR3 totals 15 residues. Trimming removed 0 bases at V and 1 base at J, with 12 bases between. The sample is drawn from a study of molecular identifiers for immune sequencing clone quantification. Study-level results: In naive cells, clones above 20 RNA copies held under 1% of molecules, whereas in effector cells they held over 98%.

V usage is TRBV30 and J usage is TRBJ1-1; a possible D gene is TRBD1 (5 bases). The sequence was obtained from a human donor in good health. Some libraries in this study had Jurkat cell RNA spiked in. The specimen sequenced was naive CD8+ T cells from blood, with Jurkat cell RNA spiked in. The subset: FACS-sorted CD8+CD4-CCR7+CD45RA+ naive T cells. CDR3 nucleotides: TGTGCCTGGAGTGTCCCTGCAGGGAGGAACACTGAAGCTTTCTTT. Protein: CAWSVPAGRNTEAFF.